This T cell receptor (beta chain) was profiled in a study of breast tumors, draining lymph nodes, adjacent tissues. Study outcomes and limitations: Data fit most tumor T cells coming from lymph node, expanding in tumor. Tumor repertoires ranked between lymph nodes and nontumor tissue in diversity, with V and J gene preferences.

Breast cancer patients provided tissue from their axillary draining lymph nodes. TCRdb reanalysed the multiplex PCR reads using MiXCR and keeps one entry per CDR3 protein. Found here are 200,000 to 300,000 distinct CDR3 sequences, roughly 31% of them singletons; the top ten hold more than 0.95%. This clonotype was picked up a small number of times. Its antigen remains unidentified. Just one base apart from a much larger clone, this may be a read error. Germline V gene sequence: CDR1 DFQATT, CDR2 SNEGSKA (reference sequence). This CDR3 contains 14 residues. The chain uses TRBV20-1 and TRBJ2-1, with D perhaps given as TRBD1 or TRBD2 (5 bases each). The sequence was collected from a female donor with breast cancer. Some clones in this sample may be carry-over from other donors' samples. Sequenced material: axillary lymph node tissue. Here the CDR3 reads CSARDSGTYTEQFF. In nucleotides, the CDR3 is TGCAGTGCTAGAGACTCCGGGACCTACACTGAGCAGTTCTTC.